The 22 T cell receptor beta chains below come from one sample, sequenced in a study of T cell responses to AZD1222 COVID-19 vaccine. Sequencing used immunoSEQ multiplex PCR; TCRdb keeps in-frame clones, though not all of them. The data show roughly 120,000 clones, 90% to 95% seen once. This material consisted of peripheral blood, taken on day 0 of AZD1222 vaccination. The receptors derive from an adult in good health.

The chain uses TRBV28 and TRBJ2-5; 8 bases agree with TRBD2. The CDR3 spans 15 residues. Germline V CDR1 and CDR2: MDHEN, SYDVKM. V was pared by 6 bases and J by 3 bases, with 9 bases of the junction left unmatched. The CDR3 protein is CASSPTSGVKETQYF. CDR3 coding DNA: TGTGCCAGCAGCCCTACTAGCGGCGTGAAAGAGACCCAGTACTTC.

The V gene is TRBV29-1, the J gene TRBJ1-1; D remains ambiguous. V was cut by 5 bases and J by 7 bases, with 8 bases left in between. CDR1 and CDR2 (germline): SQVTM, ANQGSEA. The CDR3 has 10 residues. Written as DNA, the CDR3 is TGCAGCGTTAAGGAAGGTGAAGCTTTCTTT. Translated: CSVKEGEAFF.

The CDR3 coding sequence is TGTGCCAGCAGCCAAGAGGGACTAGAATTCGGGAAGCAGTTCTTC. Translating it yields CASSQEGLEFGKQFF. The chain joins TRBV3-1 (or the pseudogene TRBV3-2) to TRBJ2-1; TRBD2 matches at 8 bases. J lost 11 bases, V lost 0 bases, and 9 bases had no gene match. The CDR3 extends over 15 amino acids. Per germline, CDR1 LGHDT and CDR2 YNNKEL (reference sequence).

This sequence joins TRBV2 and TRBJ1-5, with D possibly TRBD1 on 5 matching bases. The CDR3 covers 16 residues. V lost 6 bases, J lost 6 bases, and 21 bases lay in between. The V gene's germline CDR1 is SNHLY and CDR2 FYNNEI. CDR3 nucleotides: TGTGCCAGCAGCCATTTGGGGCAGGGAGTTGTTCAGCCCCAGCATTTT. It specifies CASSHLGQGVVQPQHF.

This rearrangement joins TRBV5-1 to TRBJ2-5; no reliable D call. Germline V lookup: CDR1 SGHRS, CDR2 YFSETQ. The ends were cut back, 9 bases at V and 2 bases at J, with 14 bases in the middle. CDR3 length: 13 residues. CDR3 DNA: TGCGCCATCCACGTCCGGCCGCAAGAGACCCAGTACTTC. This translates into CAIHVRPQETQYF.

This chain's CDR3 is CASSQSLGVYEQYF. The CDR3 DNA is TGCGCCAGCAGCCAGTCGCTGGGGGTCTACGAGCAGTACTTC. The chain links TRBV4-1 to TRBJ2-7; possibly TRBD1 or TRBD2 for D (5 bases each). CDR3 length: 14 amino acids. The V end lost 3 bases, the J end lost 3 bases, and 12 bases lay between the germline ends. Per germline, CDR1 MGHRA and CDR2 YSYEKL.

This clone was detected only once. V is TRBV27 and J is TRBJ1-2; D is possibly TRBD1 (5 bases). The CDR3 is 13 residues long. CDR1 and CDR2 (germline): MNHEY, SMNVEV (reference sequence). V dropped 6 bases and J dropped 8 bases, with 16 bases sitting between them. The CDR3 spells CASRLRGGDGYTF. The CDR3 DNA reads TGTGCCAGCAGACTCCGGGGGGGGGACGGCTACACCTTC.

V usage is TRBV19 and J usage is TRBJ1-5, with TRBD1 identical over 8 bases. CDR3 length: 18 amino acids. The V and J ends lost 2 bases and 0 bases, in that order; junction bases with no gene match: 9. Germline assignment: CDR1 LNHDA and CDR2 SQIVND (reference sequence). CDR3 sequence: CASSIKTTGAYSNQPQHF. In DNA, the CDR3 is TGTGCCAGTAGTATAAAAACGACAGGGGCTTATAGCAATCAGCCCCAGCATTTT. The variable domain in full, completed from reference TRBV19 and TRBJ1-5, reads DGGITQSPKYLFRKEGQNVTLSCEQNLNHDAMYWYRQDPGQGLRLIYYSQIVNDFQKGDIAEGYSVSREKKESFPLTVTSAQKNPTAFYLCASSIKTTGAYSNQPQHFGDGTRLSIL.

The rearrangement uses TRBV28 and TRBJ1-1, with TRBD1 matching over 7 bases. V lost 6 bases, J lost 1 base, and 8 bases stayed unmatched. Germline-derived CDR1 and CDR2 are MDHEN and SYDVKM. The CDR3 length is 15 residues. The CDR3 reads CASSLPGTANTEAFF. The CDR3 DNA reads TGTGCCAGCAGCCTCCCGGGGACAGCGAACACTGAAGCTTTCTTT.

The chain has TRBV18 and TRBJ2-2; D might be TRBD1 (5 bases). CDR1 is KGHSH and CDR2 is LQKENI in the germline V gene. V dropped 3 bases and J dropped 2 bases, with 13 bases sitting between them. CDR3 length equals 16 residues. The CDR3 loop is CASSPLTAYNTGELFF. The CDR3 DNA follows: TGTGCCAGCTCACCCCTGACAGCGTATAACACCGGGGAGCTGTTTTTT.

The gene calls are TRBV24-1 and TRBJ1-6; unclear D gene. Deletions cut 1 base from V and 10 bases from J, with 28 bases between. This CDR3 comprises 20 residues. CDR1 is KGHDR and CDR2 is SFDVKD in the germline V gene. CDR3 amino acids: CATSDLGGSSSFGVQSPLHF. The CDR3 DNA follows: TGTGCCACCAGTGATTTAGGAGGGTCGAGTTCTTTCGGGGTACAATCACCCCTCCACTTT.

J is TRBJ2-3 and V is TRBV6-4; TRBD2 might be the D (6 bases). There are 16 residues in the CDR3. Deletions cut 2 bases from V and 0 bases from J, with 12 bases between. CDR1 and CDR2 (germline): MRHNA, SNTAGT. DNA of the CDR3: TGTGCCAGCAGTGACGGAGCTAGCGATAGCACAGATACGCAGTATTTT. Amino acid sequence: CASSDGASDSTDTQYF.

The chain employs TRBV5-6 and TRBJ1-4; D call uncertain. The CDR3 consists of 13 residues. Trimming cost V 3 bases and J 8 bases, with 11 bases left between them. Germline V CDR1 and CDR2: SGHDT, YYEEEE. CDR3 coding DNA: TGTGCCAGCAGCTCCCGCACGGGGGAAAAACTGTTTTTT. The encoded protein is CASSSRTGEKLFF.

This chain joins TRBV2 and TRBJ1-5; D uncertain. The CDR3 runs 16 residues. The germline gives CDR1 SNHLY, CDR2 FYNNEI. Trimming stripped 4 bases from V and 0 bases from J, with 13 bases between. In DNA form, the CDR3 reads TGTGCCAGCAGTGCTGGCAGCGAATATAGCAATCAGCCCCAGCATTTT. Protein sequence: CASSAGSEYSNQPQHF.

The chain recombines TRBV15 with TRBJ2-1; 8 bases agree with TRBD2. Germline V gene lookup returns CDR1 LNHNV and CDR2 YYDKDF (reference sequence). The CDR3 contains 17 residues. The trim removed 1 base at V and 9 bases at J, leaving 14 bases unmatched. The CDR3 reads CATSRGSGLSGGGEQFF. CDR3 DNA sequence: TGTGCCACCAGCAGAGGTTCAGGGTTGAGCGGGGGTGGTGAGCAGTTCTTC.

CDR3 in DNA: TGTGCCAGTAGTATAGAGGGAGGACAGGGGGGATCCGGGAGGAATGAGCAGTTCTTC. The encoded protein is CASSIEGGQGGSGRNEQFF. V and J are TRBV19 and TRBJ2-1, with 10 bases that match TRBD1. The CDR3 covers 19 residues. V was clipped by 0 bases and J by 7 bases; unmatched bases: 15. Germline assignment: CDR1 LNHDA and CDR2 SQIVND (reference sequence). The complete variable domain, with remaining parts taken from reference TRBV19 and TRBJ2-1, reads DGGITQSPKYLFRKEGQNVTLSCEQNLNHDAMYWYRQDPGQGLRLIYYSQIVNDFQKGDIAEGYSVSREKKESFPLTVTSAQKNPTAFYLCASSIEGGQGGSGRNEQFFGPGTRLTVL.

This clone is a singleton in its sample. The V gene is TRBV2, the J gene TRBJ1-3; D uncertain. In germline, CDR1 is SNHLY, CDR2 FYNNEI. Trimming shortened V by 7 bases and J by 0 bases, and 16 bases separated the two germline ends. This CDR3 is built from 16 residues. This chain's CDR3 is CASIFAGVNSGNTIYF. The CDR3 DNA follows: TGTGCCAGCATCTTTGCCGGGGTAAACTCTGGAAACACCATATATTTT.

The chain uses TRBV3-1 (or the pseudogene TRBV3-2) and TRBJ2-7; D is ambiguous. The CDR3 is made up of 14 amino acids. CDR1 is LGHDT and CDR2 is YNNKEL in the germline V gene (reference sequence). Deletions cut 7 bases from V and 3 bases from J, with 16 bases between. CDR3 DNA: TGTGCCAGCACGCAGACGGCGTCGGTCTACGAGCAGTACTTC. Its protein is CASTQTASVYEQYF.

This chain joins TRBV27 and TRBJ2-2, with D perhaps matching TRBD1 (6 bases). V lost 6 bases and J lost 0, with 14 bases in between. The CDR3 sequence is 16 residues long. The germline CDR1 and CDR2 sequences are MNHEY and SMNVEV (reference sequence). CDR3 region: CASRLNRVANTGELFF. The CDR3 DNA is TGTGCCAGCAGGCTTAACAGGGTAGCGAACACCGGGGAGCTGTTTTTT.

J is TRBJ2-7 and V is TRBV9; the D is unclear. CDR1 is SGDLS and CDR2 is YYNGEE in the germline V gene. The V gene lost 0 bases and the J gene lost 3 bases, with 10 bases spanning the gap. This CDR3 is built from 14 residues. CDR3 residues: CASSVGPELYEQYF. CDR3 nucleotides: TGTGCCAGCAGCGTAGGTCCAGAACTCTACGAGCAGTACTTC. Looking up the rest from reference TRBV9 and TRBJ2-7 gives the full variable domain: DSGVTQTPKHLITATGQRVTLRCSPRSGDLSVYWYQQSLDQGLQFLIQYYNGEERAKGNILERFSAQQFPDLHSELNLSSLELGDSALYFCASSVGPELYEQYFGPGTRLTVT.

The chain carries TRBV7-9 and TRBJ1-1, with TRBD1 identical over 8 bases. The CDR3 consists of 14 residues. J lost 11 bases, V lost 3 bases, and 11 bases had no gene match. Germline V gene lookup returns CDR1 SEHNR and CDR2 FQNEAQ (reference sequence). The CDR3 nucleotides are TGTGCCAGCAGCTTCTGGACAGGGTCGAGCAGGGCTTTCTTT. It yields the protein CASSFWTGSSRAFF.

The chain employs TRBV5-1 and TRBJ2-2; TRBD2 agrees at 8 bases. The CDR3 covers 16 residues. J was trimmed by 5 bases and V by 9 bases; bases with no gene match: 15. The V gene's germline CDR1 is SGHRS and CDR2 YFSETQ. CDR3 amino acids: CATSMGGGGKTGELFF. CDR3 sequence (DNA): TGCGCCACCTCCATGGGGGGCGGGGGGAAGACCGGGGAGCTGTTTTTT.